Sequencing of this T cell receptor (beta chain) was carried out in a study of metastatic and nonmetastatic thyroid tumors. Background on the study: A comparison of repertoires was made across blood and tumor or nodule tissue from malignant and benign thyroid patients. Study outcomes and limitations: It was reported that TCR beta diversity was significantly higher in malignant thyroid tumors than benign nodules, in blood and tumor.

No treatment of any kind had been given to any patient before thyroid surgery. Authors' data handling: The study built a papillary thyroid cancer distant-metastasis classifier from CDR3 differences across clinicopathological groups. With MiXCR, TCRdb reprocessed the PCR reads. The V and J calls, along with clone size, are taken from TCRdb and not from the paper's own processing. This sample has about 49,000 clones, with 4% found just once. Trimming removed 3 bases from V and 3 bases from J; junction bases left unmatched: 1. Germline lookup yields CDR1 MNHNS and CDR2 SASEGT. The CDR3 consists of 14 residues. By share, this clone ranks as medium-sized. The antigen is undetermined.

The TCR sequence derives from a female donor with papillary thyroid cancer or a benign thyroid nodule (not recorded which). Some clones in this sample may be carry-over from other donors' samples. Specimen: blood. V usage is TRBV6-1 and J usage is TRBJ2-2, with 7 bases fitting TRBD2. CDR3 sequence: CASSEGGDTGELFF. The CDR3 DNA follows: TGTGCCAGCAGTGAGGGAGGGGACACCGGGGAGCTGTTTTTT.